In this sample, the clone carrying this T cell receptor (beta chain) turned up a few times. As yet, its antigen is unknown. Sequential positive selection took CD4 T cells first, then CD8 T cells. Cells stained for CD3, CD4, CD8, CD45RA, CD27 and viability were sorted into four CD45RA/CD27 subsets. An equimolar mix of two oligonucleotides served as the beta constant-region primer for TRBC1 and TRBC2. Four rounds of PCR amplified the ligated cDNA using nested alpha and beta constant-region primers plus SP2. TCRdb re-analysed the UMI-ligation and nested PCR reads in MiXCR, keeping a single row per CDR3 protein. The repertoire holds 95,000 to 150,000 distinct CDR3 sequences, with 36% as singletons. J gave up 0 bases and V 5 bases, and 1 base lay outside the gene matches. CDR1 is SGHTA and CDR2 is FQGNSA in the germline V gene. The CDR3 extends over 14 amino acids. This sample is drawn from a study of naive and memory T cell subsets. Study results and caveats: TCR counts from RNA may reflect activation-linked expression changes.

The receptor was derived from a human donor in good health. This rearrangement joins TRBV7-2 to TRBJ2-1; 7 bases line up with TRBD1. The sequenced sample was central memory CD4+ T cells from blood. The CDR3 sequence is CASSRDSSYNEQFF. The CDR3, as DNA: TGTGCCAGCAGCCGGGACAGCTCCTACAATGAGCAGTTCTTC. The full variable domain, with the rest looked up from reference TRBV7-2 and TRBJ2-1, is GAGVSQSPSNKVTEKGKDVELRCDPISGHTALYWYRQSLGQGLEFLIYFQGNSAPDKSGLPSDRFSAERTGGSVSTLTIQRTQQEDSAVYLCASSRDSSYNEQFFGPGTRLTVL.